This T cell receptor beta chain was recorded in a study of PD-1 blockade in classical Hodgkin lymphoma. Noted time point: newly diagnosed, previously untreated cHL patient sample. What served as comparison were PBMCs in newly diagnosed, untreated classical Hodgkin lymphoma. Profiled with immunoSEQ multiplex PCR; TCRdb holds only in-frame clones, not every one. The sample has 20,000 to 25,000 clones, less than 95% seen once. Germline V CDR1 and CDR2: MNHEY, SMNVEV (reference sequence). Trimming left V 1 base short and J 3 bases short, with 6 bases between. CDR3 length: 13 amino acids. This TCR was sampled from a human donor with classical Hodgkin lymphoma. The V gene is TRBV27, the J gene TRBJ1-1, with D unclear. The source material was peripheral blood mononuclear cells (PBMCs). DNA for the CDR3: TGTGCCAGCAGTTTATGGCGGGACACTGAAGCTTTCTTT. Translation gives CASSLWRDTEAFF.